This T cell receptor (beta chain) was captured by sequencing in a study of Ad26.COV2.S vaccination and SARS-CoV-2 variants. Sequenced by immunoSEQ multiplex PCR; TCRdb stores in-frame clones only, minus some. The data contain about 350,000 clones, around 90% of them singletons. To note about this clone: Its antigen remains unknown.

CDR3 size: 10 residues. Germline values: CDR1 SGHNT, CDR2 YYREEE (reference sequence). V was shortened by 0 bases and J by 8 bases, with 2 bases between the two germline ends. Regarding the study as a whole: Reports say spike-specific CD8+ and CD4+ T cell responses covered substantial breadth after vaccination. The TCR breadth and depth analyses may have produced an underestimate of total T cell responses.

The receptor was isolated from a human donor who had recovered from COVID-19. V usage is TRBV5-4 and J usage is TRBJ1-1; D remains ambiguous. Sequences were derived from peripheral blood, sampled after recovery from COVID-19. CDR3 nucleotide sequence: TGTGCCAGCAGCTTGGGAGAAGCTTTCTTT. It is translated as CASSLGEAFF.